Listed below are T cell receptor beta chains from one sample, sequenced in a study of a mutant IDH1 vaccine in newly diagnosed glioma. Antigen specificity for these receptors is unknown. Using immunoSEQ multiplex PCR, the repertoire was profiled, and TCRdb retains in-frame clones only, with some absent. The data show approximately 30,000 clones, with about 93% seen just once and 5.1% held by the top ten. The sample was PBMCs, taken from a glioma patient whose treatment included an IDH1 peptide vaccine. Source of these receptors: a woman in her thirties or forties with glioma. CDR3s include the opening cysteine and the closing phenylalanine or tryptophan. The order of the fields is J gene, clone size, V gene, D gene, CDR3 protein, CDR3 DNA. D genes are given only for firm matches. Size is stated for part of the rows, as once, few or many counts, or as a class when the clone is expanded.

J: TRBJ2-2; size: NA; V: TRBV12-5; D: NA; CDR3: CASGLAPKGSAGELFF; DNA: TGTGCTAGTGGTTTAGCGCCGAAGGGAAGCGCCGGGGAGCTGTTTTTT
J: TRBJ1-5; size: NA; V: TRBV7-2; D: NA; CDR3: CASSLGGGNQPQHF; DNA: TGTGCCAGCAGCTTAGGGGGGGGCAATCAGCCCCAGCATTTT
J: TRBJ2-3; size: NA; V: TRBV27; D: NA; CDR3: CASSLFFGGYSTDTQYF; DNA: TGTGCCAGCAGTTTATTTTTCGGGGGATACAGCACAGATACGCAGTATTTT
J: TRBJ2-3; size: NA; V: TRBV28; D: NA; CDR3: CASSLGTASTDTQYF; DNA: TGTGCCAGCAGTTTAGGTACTGCTAGCACAGATACGCAGTATTTT
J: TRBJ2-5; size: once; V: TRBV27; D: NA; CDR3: CASSPPSRVETQYF; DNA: TGTGCCAGCAGCCCCCCTAGCAGGGTAGAGACCCAGTACTTC
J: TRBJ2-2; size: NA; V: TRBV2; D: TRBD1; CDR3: CASKDRGTTGELFF; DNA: TGTGCCAGCAAGGACAGGGGTACCACCGGGGAGCTGTTTTTT
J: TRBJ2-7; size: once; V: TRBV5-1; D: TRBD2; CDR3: CASSLGGTSGNYEQYF; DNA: TGCGCCAGCAGCTTGGGCGGGACTAGCGGAAACTACGAGCAGTACTTC
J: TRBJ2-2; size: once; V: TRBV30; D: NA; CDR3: CAWAGAWGTGELFF; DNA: TGTGCCTGGGCAGGGGCTTGGGGGACCGGGGAGCTGTTTTTT
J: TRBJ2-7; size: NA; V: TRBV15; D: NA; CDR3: CATGDKGGNEQYF; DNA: TGTGCCACTGGGGACAAAGGGGGAAACGAGCAGTACTTC
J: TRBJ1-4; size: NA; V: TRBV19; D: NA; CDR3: CASSMGDPGISNEKLFF; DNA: TGTGCCAGTAGTATGGGTGATCCGGGGATCAGTAATGAAAAACTGTTTTTT
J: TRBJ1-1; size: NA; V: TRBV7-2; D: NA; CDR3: CASSLGRGHHEAFF; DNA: TGTGCCAGCAGCTTAGGGAGGGGACACCATGAAGCTTTCTTT
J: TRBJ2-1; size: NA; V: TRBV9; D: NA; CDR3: CASSVRLKGSYNEQFF; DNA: TGTGCCAGCAGCGTTCGCTTAAAGGGCTCCTACAATGAGCAGTTCTTC
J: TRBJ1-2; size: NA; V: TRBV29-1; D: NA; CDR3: CSVGGSSNYGYTF; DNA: TGCAGCGTTGGGGGCAGCTCTAACTATGGCTACACCTTC
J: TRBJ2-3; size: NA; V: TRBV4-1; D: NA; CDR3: CASSQDNFPDTQYF; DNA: TGCGCCAGCAGCCAAGATAACTTTCCAGATACGCAGTATTTT
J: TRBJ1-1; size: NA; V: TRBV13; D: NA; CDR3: CASSLRNTEAFF; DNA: TGTGCCAGCAGCTTAAGGAACACTGAAGCTTTCTTT
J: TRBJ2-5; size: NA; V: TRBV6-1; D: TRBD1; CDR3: CASSGQGRPQETQYF; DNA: TGTGCCAGCAGTGGACAGGGGCGCCCCCAAGAGACCCAGTACTTC
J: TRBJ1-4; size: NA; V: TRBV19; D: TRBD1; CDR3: CASSAPGTGDEKLFF; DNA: TGTGCCAGTAGTGCCCCCGGGACAGGGGATGAAAAACTGTTTTTT
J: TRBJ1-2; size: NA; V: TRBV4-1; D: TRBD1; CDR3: CASSLTGGGYTF; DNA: TGCGCCAGCAGCCTGACAGGGGGTGGCTACACCTTC
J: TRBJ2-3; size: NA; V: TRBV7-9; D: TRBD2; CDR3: CASSPLLAGNMNTQYF; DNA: TGTGCCAGCAGCCCTTTGTTAGCGGGAAACATGAATACGCAGTATTTT
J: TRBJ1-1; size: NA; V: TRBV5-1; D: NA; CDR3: CASSTEPNTEAFF; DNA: TGCGCCAGCAGCACGGAACCAAACACTGAAGCTTTCTTT
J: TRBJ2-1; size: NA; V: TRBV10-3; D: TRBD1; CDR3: CAISTGTGYNEQFF; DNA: TGTGCCATCAGTACCGGGACAGGCTACAATGAGCAGTTCTTC